Shown below are 14 T cell receptor beta chains from a single sample sequenced in a study of T cell repertoires in cytomegalovirus infection. Using its own MiXCR run on the reads, TCRdb lists one record per CDR3 protein. The sample records 200,000 or so distinct CDR3 sequences, 38% being singletons. These receptors lack a known antigen. Sample: CD8+ T cells from cultured PBMCs, taken from culture after CMV antigen stimulation. These receptors came from a human donor in good health (CMV status not recorded). Some clones in this sample may be carry-over from other donors' samples.

This clonotype has only a few counts. The chain is built from TRBV7-8 and TRBJ1-1, with no clear D. The CDR3 is made up of 15 amino acids. The V and J ends lost 5 bases and 1 base respectively, with 14 bases between them. Looked up from germline, CDR1 is SGHVS and CDR2 is FQNEAQ. CDR3 in DNA: TGTGCCAGCAGCCCTTGGTCGGTTGGGAACACTGAAGCTTTCTTT. Residues: CASSPWSVGNTEAFF.

V is TRBV19 and J is TRBJ1-2; D call uncertain. From germline, CDR1 is LNHDA and CDR2 SQIVND (reference sequence). The V and J ends lost 8 bases and 1 base respectively, with 2 bases between them. CDR3 length: 10 amino acids. DNA of the CDR3: TGTGCCAGTGATAACTATGGCTACACCTTC. It encodes CASDNYGYTF. Filled out from reference TRBV19 and TRBJ1-2, the complete variable domain reads DGGITQSPKYLFRKEGQNVTLSCEQNLNHDAMYWYRQDPGQGLRLIYYSQIVNDFQKGDIAEGYSVSREKKESFPLTVTSAQKNPTAFYLCASDNYGYTFGSGTRLTVV.

Ten or more counts support this clonotype. A read error may account for a junction end that differs from germline. The rearrangement uses TRBV12-3 or TRBV12-4 and TRBJ2-3; D possibly corresponds to TRBD2 (5 bases). The CDR3 is 15 residues long. DNA of the CDR3: TGTGCCAGCAGGTTAGCGTCCTCAGGCACAGATACGCAGTATTTT. Its protein product is CASRLASSGTDTQYF.

The rearrangement joins TRBV7-9 to TRBJ2-3; 8 bases line up with TRBD2. After removal of 2 bases from V and 1 base from J, the junction contained 5 bases not matched to a gene. Germline V gives CDR1 SEHNR, CDR2 FQNEAQ (reference sequence). The CDR3 is 16 amino acids. The CDR3 bases are TGTGCCAGCAGCTTACCCGGACTAGCCGGCACAGATACGCAGTATTTT. Its protein product is CASSLPGLAGTDTQYF.

This clonotype showed up just once. The rearrangement links TRBV7-4 to TRBJ1-5; a possible D gene is TRBD1 (6 bases). Trimming pared 4 bases from V and 4 bases from J, leaving 14 bases between. The CDR3 consists of 15 residues. Germline V gene sequence: CDR1 SGHVT, CDR2 SQSDAQ. The CDR3, as DNA: TGTGCCAGCAGCTCCGGAAGGGACACTAATCAGCCCCAGCATTTT. Protein: CASSSGRDTNQPQHF.

This clonotype was found many times. V usage is TRBV7-6 and J usage is TRBJ1-1, with D uncertain. Trimming cost V 1 base and J 0 bases, with 6 bases left between them. The CDR3 consists of 14 residues. Germline V gene lookup returns CDR1 SGHVS and CDR2 FNYEAQ. The DNA for the CDR3 is TGTGCCAGCAGCTTAGAAATGCTGAACACTGAAGCTTTCTTT. It encodes CASSLEMLNTEAFF.

V usage is TRBV7-4 and J usage is TRBJ1-4; 10 nucleotides line up with TRBD1. This CDR3 region has 17 residues. V dropped 5 bases and J dropped 0; count of bases not matched to a gene: 6. CDR1 and CDR2 from the germline V gene are SGHVT and SQSDAQ. The CDR3: CASSRTGGDPTNEKLFF. CDR3 bases: TGTGCCAGCAGCCGGACAGGGGGAGACCCAACTAATGAAAAACTGTTTTTT. Filled out from reference TRBV7-4 and TRBJ1-4, the complete variable domain reads GAGVSQSPRYKVAKRGRDVALRCDSISGHVTLYWYRQTLGQGSEVLTYSQSDAQRDKSGRPSGRFSAERPERSVSTLKIQRTEQGDSAVYLCASSRTGGDPTNEKLFFGSGTQLSVL.

The rearrangement uses TRBV7-9 and TRBJ2-1; 12 nucleotides match TRBD2. V was clipped by 8 bases and J by 13 bases; unmatched bases: 6. The CDR3 extends over 12 amino acids. The germline CDR1 and CDR2 sequences are SEHNR and FQNEAQ (reference sequence). CDR3 region: CASSLAGGAQFF. CDR3 coding DNA: TGTGCCAGCTCCCTAGCGGGAGGGGCCCAGTTCTTC.

The J gene is TRBJ2-1, the V gene TRBV4-2; D is tentatively TRBD1 or TRBD2 (6 bases each). Trimming removed 7 bases from V and 8 bases from J, with 21 bases in between. CDR3 size: 15 residues. Germline values: CDR1 LGHNA, CDR2 YNFKEQ. The CDR3 coding sequence is TGTGCCAGCAAAAACAAGGAGGGGGGATGGGATGAGCAGTTCTTC. Amino acid sequence: CASKNKEGGWDEQFF.

The chain couples TRBV18 to TRBJ2-6; TRBD1 or TRBD2 may be the D gene (6 bases each). Germline V gene lookup returns CDR1 KGHSH and CDR2 LQKENI. Trimming shortened V by 2 bases and J by 0 bases, and 8 bases separated the two germline ends. This CDR3 is 16 amino acids long. The CDR3 reads CASSPGGPSGANVLTF. CDR3 bases: TGTGCCAGCTCACCAGGGGGGCCCTCTGGGGCCAACGTCCTGACTTTC.

V and J are TRBV15 and TRBJ1-6, with D tentatively TRBD1 (5 bases). The germline V gene encodes CDR1 LNHNV and CDR2 YYDKDF (reference sequence). Trimming removed 3 bases from V and 5 bases from J, with 14 bases in between. The CDR3 extends over 16 amino acids. The CDR3: CATSSEGRGDNSPLHF. For the CDR3, the DNA is TGTGCCACCAGCAGTGAGGGGCGGGGGGATAATTCACCCCTCCACTTT.

The sample holds a few counts of this clonotype. The chain links TRBV27 to TRBJ1-5; D not resolved. The CDR3 length is 13 residues. Germline CDR1 is MNHEY and CDR2 is SMNVEV (reference sequence). V lost 3 bases, J lost 5 bases, and 8 bases lay in between. The CDR3 DNA follows: TGTGCCAGCAGTTTTTCCGCGGATCAGCCCCAGCATTTT. This codes for CASSFSADQPQHF.

This clonotype was counted a single time. This rearrangement joins TRBV9 to TRBJ1-1, with D perhaps matching TRBD1 (5 bases). V shed 4 bases and J shed 1 base, with 11 bases lying between them. This CDR3 region has 14 residues. From germline, CDR1 is SGDLS and CDR2 YYNGEE. CDR3 loop: CASSIGTRNTEAFF. CDR3 in DNA: TGTGCCAGCAGCATCGGGACGAGGAACACTGAAGCTTTCTTT.

This clonotype was detected a few times. The chain is built from TRBV27 and TRBJ2-5, with 11 positions matching TRBD2. The ends lost 5 bases at V and 5 bases at J; junction bases unmatched: 7. The V gene's germline CDR1 is MNHEY and CDR2 SMNVEV (reference sequence). The CDR3 loop spans 15 amino acids. The CDR3 reads CASSPSTSGKETQYF. Here the CDR3 DNA reads TGTGCCAGCAGTCCCTCGACTAGCGGGAAGGAGACCCAGTACTTC.